This T cell receptor beta chain was identified in a study of CD8+ T cells in alopecia areata. In the study overall: Tofacitinib was given for 6 to 18 months, then stopped for 6 months. Points from the study as a whole: Scalp clonality, together with expanded CD8+ clones among the top 100, fell significantly with tofacitinib. Mouse data revealed clearer TCR sharing than patient data did, a gap possibly tied to HLA.

Germline V gene data show CDR1 as SQVTM and CDR2 as ANQGSEA. V gave up 4 bases and J gave up 4 bases, with 4 bases separating them. This CDR3 contains 10 residues. After isolation, RNA underwent reverse transcription to generate cDNA as the sequencing template. Libraries were prepared by immunoSEQ multiplex PCR; TCRdb keeps only in-frame clonotypes and omits some of them. The sample lists about 120,000 clones, about 50% occurring once. This sample's treatment: oral pan-JAK inhibitor, 5-10 mg twice daily. Researchers gathered lesional scalp punch biopsies and peripheral blood from patients with alopecia areata. This clone was counted once. The antigen remains undetermined. The same CDR3 also results from other DNA sequences found in this sample.

This TCR was sampled from a human donor with alopecia areata. The sequencing used CD4+ T cells sorted from blood, collected at week 4, from a patient treated with tofacitinib. This rearrangement joins TRBV29-1 to TRBJ1-1; D gene uncertain. The CDR3 region has the DNA TGCAGCGTTGTAGGCACTGAAGCTTTCTTT. Protein product: CSVVGTEAFF.